This T cell receptor beta chain was obtained from a study of shared clonotypes between healthy human individuals. Naive CD8 cells were CD45RO-negative, positively selected for CCR7, excluding terminally differentiated effector memory CD45RA+ cells. Germline CDR1 is SGHAT and CDR2 is FQNNGV. V shed 4 bases and J shed 0 bases, with 12 bases lying between them. The CDR3 length is 16 residues. The table came from immunoSEQ multiplex PCR; TCRdb's copy has only in-frame clones and leaves some out. The table shows about 680,000 clones, with under 95% occurring only once. General study findings and limits: Relative to memory subsets, naive subsets generally showed larger estimated richness.

The sample holds one count of this clone. The antigen is undetermined. The sequenced material came from naive CD8+ T cells sorted from blood. This rearrangement joins TRBV11-2 to TRBJ2-2; D not resolved. The clonotype comes from a young man in good health. For the CDR3, the DNA is TGTGCCAGCAGCTCATTAGCTCGACCGAACACCGGGGAGCTGTTTTTT. It encodes CASSSLARPNTGELFF.